One sample yielded the 10 T cell receptor beta chains listed below, sequenced in a study of patients and donors after allogeneic stem cell transplantation. TCRdb passed the RT-PCR reads through MiXCR, listing each CDR3 protein once. The table records roughly 200,000 distinct CDR3 sequences, around two fifths of them present only once. Material: blood, either unsorted or a sorted T cell fraction (not recorded which). These receptors were obtained from a human donor who was either an allogeneic HSCT recipient or a stem cell or donor lymphocyte infusion donor (not recorded which). It is not recorded whose cells these are; they may come from a transplant donor.

V and J are TRBV21-1 and TRBJ2-1; the table names TRBD2, a call not compared with the DNA. TRBV21-1 counts as a pseudogene. This CDR3 is 17 amino acids long. The chain's CDR3 is CASSKARELAGVWEQFF. For the CDR3, the DNA is TGTGCCAGCAGCAAAGCGAGGGAACTAGCGGGAGTCTGGGAGCAGTTCTTC.

This clonotype was seen a single time. The chain combines TRBV20-1 with TRBJ2-2; D unclear. This CDR3 comprises 14 residues. With 5 bases removed from V and 1 base from J, the gap between germline ends came to 11 bases. Looked up from germline, CDR1 is DFQATT and CDR2 is SNEGSKA (reference sequence). CDR3 region: CSAAAHRNTGELFF. The DNA for the CDR3 is TGCAGTGCTGCCGCGCACAGGAACACCGGGGAGCTGTTTTTT.

This chain uses TRBV7-2 with TRBJ1-6; D is possibly TRBD1 (5 bases). The CDR3 runs 16 residues. Germline values: CDR1 SGHTA, CDR2 FQGNSA. V was pared by 5 bases and J by 8 bases, with 19 bases between. The CDR3 spells CASSPRGRGSDSPLHF. As DNA, the CDR3 is TGTGCCAGCAGCCCCAGAGGAAGGGGTAGTGATTCACCCCTCCACTTT.

J is TRBJ2-1 and V is TRBV24-1, with 7 bases identical to TRBD1. The V and J ends lost 4 bases and 8 bases, in that order; junction bases with no gene match: 4. Germline loops: CDR1 KGHDR, CDR2 SFDVKD. This CDR3 comprises 13 residues. CDR3 coding DNA: TGTGCCACCAGTGAACAGGGGATCGATGAGCAGTTCTTC. It translates to CATSEQGIDEQFF.

This clonotype was observed a few times. The gene calls are TRBV4-1 and TRBJ1-3, with no clear D. This CDR3 contains 12 residues. Trimming took off 0 bases at V and 7 bases at J, with 4 bases between the two ends. CDR1 is MGHRA and CDR2 is YSYEKL in the germline V gene. This CDR3 is CASSQDRNTIYF. CDR3 DNA: TGCGCCAGCAGCCAAGATCGTAACACCATATATTTT.

The V gene is TRBV6-1, the J gene TRBJ2-3; the D is unclear. V was cut by 3 bases and J by 0 bases, with 10 bases left in between. The germline CDR1 and CDR2 sequences are MNHNS and SASEGT. The CDR3 is 15 residues long. Here the CDR3 reads CASSDVNHSTDTQYF. The CDR3 coding sequence is TGTGCCAGCAGTGATGTCAATCACAGCACAGATACGCAGTATTTT.

The genes are TRBV12-3 or TRBV12-4 and TRBJ1-1, with unresolved D. The ends were cut back, 2 bases at V and 0 bases at J, with 7 bases in the middle. The CDR3 extends over 14 amino acids. Here the CDR3 DNA reads TGTGCCAGCAGTTTAATTCGGATGAACACTGAAGCTTTCTTT. Its translation is CASSLIRMNTEAFF.

The rearrangement links TRBV6-1 to TRBJ1-1; a possible D gene is TRBD1 (6 bases). The CDR3 sequence is 14 residues long. Deletions cut 3 bases from V and 4 bases from J, with 12 bases between. Germline CDR1 is MNHNS and CDR2 is SASEGT. In DNA, the CDR3 is TGTGCCAGCAGTGAGGTACAGGGTCGCACTGAAGCTTTCTTT. Translation: CASSEVQGRTEAFF.

In this sample, this clonotype turned up a few times. Written as DNA, the CDR3 is TGTGCCAGCACCTCACTGGGACAGGGAGAAAACACTGAAGCTTTCTTT. This sequence encodes CASTSLGQGENTEAFF. This sequence joins TRBV6-6 and TRBJ1-1; 9 bases fit TRBD1. The V gene's germline CDR1 is MNHNY and CDR2 SVGAGI (reference sequence). CDR3 length: 16 residues. V shed 7 bases and J 2 bases; nucleotides not matched to a gene: 11.

V and J are TRBV28 and TRBJ2-3; 11 bases align to TRBD2. Germline CDR1 reads MDHEN; CDR2 reads SYDVKM. Losses at the gene ends were 6 bases for V and 4 bases for J; bases not matched to a gene: 6. The CDR3 runs to 15 residues. The CDR3 loop reads CASSLLAGVSDTQYF. The CDR3 DNA reads as TGTGCCAGCAGCTTACTAGCGGGAGTCTCAGATACGCAGTATTTT.